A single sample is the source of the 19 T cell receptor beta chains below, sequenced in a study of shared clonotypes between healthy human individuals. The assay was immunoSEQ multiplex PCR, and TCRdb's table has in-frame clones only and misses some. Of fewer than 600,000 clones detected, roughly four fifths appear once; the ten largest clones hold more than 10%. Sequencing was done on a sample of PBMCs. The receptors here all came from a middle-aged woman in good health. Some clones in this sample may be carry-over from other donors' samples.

DNA for the CDR3: TGTGCCAGCTCGCCCCCTACTAGCAGACGGTACGAGCAGTACTTC. Translation gives CASSPPTSRRYEQYF. V is TRBV18 and J is TRBJ2-7, with D possibly being TRBD2 (6 bases). The CDR3 is 15 residues long. V was trimmed by 6 bases and J by 4 bases, leaving 19 bases between them. Germline CDR1 reads KGHSH; CDR2 reads LQKENI.

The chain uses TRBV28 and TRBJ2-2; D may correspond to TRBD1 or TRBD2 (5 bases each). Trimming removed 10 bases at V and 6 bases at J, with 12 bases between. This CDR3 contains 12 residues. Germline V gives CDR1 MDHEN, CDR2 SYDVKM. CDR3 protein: CAIEGIAGELFF. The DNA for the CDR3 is TGTGCCATCGAGGGGATTGCCGGGGAGCTGTTTTTT.

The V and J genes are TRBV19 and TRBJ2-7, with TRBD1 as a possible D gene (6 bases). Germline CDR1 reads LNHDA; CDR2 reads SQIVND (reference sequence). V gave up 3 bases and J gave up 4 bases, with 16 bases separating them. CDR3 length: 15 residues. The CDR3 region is CASSIRSGGEYEQYF. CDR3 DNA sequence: TGTGCCAGTAGTATTAGATCTGGGGGCGAATACGAGCAGTACTTC.

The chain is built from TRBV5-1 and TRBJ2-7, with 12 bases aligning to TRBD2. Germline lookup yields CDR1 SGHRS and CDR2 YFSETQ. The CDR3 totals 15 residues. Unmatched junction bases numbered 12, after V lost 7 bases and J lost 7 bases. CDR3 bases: TGCGCCAGCTCCCGGACTAGCGGGGACCGGGGGGAGCAGTACTTC. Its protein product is CASSRTSGDRGEQYF.

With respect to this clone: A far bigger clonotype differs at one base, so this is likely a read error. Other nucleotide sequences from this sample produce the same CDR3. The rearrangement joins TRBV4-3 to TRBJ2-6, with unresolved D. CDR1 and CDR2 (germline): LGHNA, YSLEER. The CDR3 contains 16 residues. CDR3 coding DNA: TGCGCCAGTAGCCGTGGCCAAGGCTCTGGGGCCAACGTCCTGACTTTC. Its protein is CASSRGQGSGANVLTF.

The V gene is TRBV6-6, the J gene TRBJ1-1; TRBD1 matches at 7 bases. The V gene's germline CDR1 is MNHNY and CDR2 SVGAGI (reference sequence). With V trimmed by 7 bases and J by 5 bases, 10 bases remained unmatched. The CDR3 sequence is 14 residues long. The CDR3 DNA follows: TGTGCCAGCACCACGCAACAGGGGCGGACTGAAGCTTTCTTT. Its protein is CASTTQQGRTEAFF.

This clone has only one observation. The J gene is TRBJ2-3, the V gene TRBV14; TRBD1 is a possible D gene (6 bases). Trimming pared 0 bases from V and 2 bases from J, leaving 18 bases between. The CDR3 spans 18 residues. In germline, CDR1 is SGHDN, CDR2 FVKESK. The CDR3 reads CASSQDKRRGRFTDTQYF. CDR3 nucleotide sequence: TGTGCCAGCAGCCAAGACAAGAGAAGGGGGAGATTCACAGATACGCAGTATTTT.

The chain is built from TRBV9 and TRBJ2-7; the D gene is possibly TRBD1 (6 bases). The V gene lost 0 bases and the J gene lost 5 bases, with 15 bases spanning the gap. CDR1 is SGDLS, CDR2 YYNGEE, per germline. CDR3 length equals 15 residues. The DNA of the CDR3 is TGTGCCAGCAGCGTAGTGCCAGGGGAATTGAACGAGCAGTACTTC. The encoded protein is CASSVVPGELNEQYF.

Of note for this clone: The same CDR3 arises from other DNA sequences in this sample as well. CDR3: CASSRTRDTQYF. The CDR3 bases are TGCGCCAGCAGCCGGACTAGGGATACGCAGTATTTT. V usage is TRBV5-1 and J usage is TRBJ2-3; TRBD2 matches 7 bases. The germline CDR1 and CDR2 sequences are SGHRS and YFSETQ. The CDR3 loop spans 12 amino acids. Trimming cost V 4 bases and J 6 bases; bases outside gene matches: 2. Together with reference TRBV5-1 and TRBJ2-3, the CDR3 gives the full variable domain: KAGVTQTPRYLIKTRGQQVTLSCSPISGHRSVSWYQQTPGQGLQFLFEYFSETQRNKGNFPGRFSGRQFSNSRSEMNVSTLELGDSALYLCASSRTRDTQYFGPGTRLTVL.

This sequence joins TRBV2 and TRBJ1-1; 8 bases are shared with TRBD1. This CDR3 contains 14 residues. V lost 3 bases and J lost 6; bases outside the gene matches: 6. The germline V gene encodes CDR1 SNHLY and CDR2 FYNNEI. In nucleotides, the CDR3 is TGTGCCAGCAGTGAGGACAGGGACTTCTCTGAAGCTTTCTTT. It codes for CASSEDRDFSEAFF.

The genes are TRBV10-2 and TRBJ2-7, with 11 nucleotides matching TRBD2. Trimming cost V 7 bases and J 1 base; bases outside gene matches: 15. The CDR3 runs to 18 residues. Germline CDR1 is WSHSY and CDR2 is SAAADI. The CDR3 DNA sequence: TGCGCCAGCACCGAGTATATAGCGGGAGGGCCTGTATCCTACGAGCAGTACTTC. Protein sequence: CASTEYIAGGPVSYEQYF.

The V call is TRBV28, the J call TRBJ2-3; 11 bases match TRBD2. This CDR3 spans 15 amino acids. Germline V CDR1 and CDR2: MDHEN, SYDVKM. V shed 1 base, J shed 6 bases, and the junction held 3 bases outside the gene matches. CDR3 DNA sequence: TGTGCCAGCAGTTTATTGACTAGCGGGATTGATACGCAGTATTTT. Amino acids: CASSLLTSGIDTQYF.

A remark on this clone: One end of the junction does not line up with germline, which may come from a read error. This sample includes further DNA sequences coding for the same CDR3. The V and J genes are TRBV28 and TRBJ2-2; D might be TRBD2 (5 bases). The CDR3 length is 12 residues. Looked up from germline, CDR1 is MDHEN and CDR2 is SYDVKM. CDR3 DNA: TGTGCCAGCAGTTTGAGCGCCGGGGAACTGTTTTTT. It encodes CASSLSAGELFF. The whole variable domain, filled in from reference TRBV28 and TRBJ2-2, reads DVKVTQSSRYLVKRTGEKVFLECVQDMDHENMFWYRQDPGLGLRLIYFSYDVKMKEKGDIPEGYSVSREKKERFSLILESASTNQTSMYLCASSLSAGELFFGEGSRLTVL.

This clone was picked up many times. CDR3 sequence: CARSRGLAVPSYEQYF. The CDR3, as DNA: TGTGCCAGAAGCCGGGGACTAGCGGTGCCCTCCTACGAGCAGTACTTC. The chain recombines TRBV5-3 with TRBJ2-7; 11 positions agree with TRBD2. TRBV5-3 is placed among ORFs of uncertain function. The length of the CDR3 is 16 residues. V trimming: 4 bases; J trimming: 0 bases; junction bases outside the gene matches: 6.

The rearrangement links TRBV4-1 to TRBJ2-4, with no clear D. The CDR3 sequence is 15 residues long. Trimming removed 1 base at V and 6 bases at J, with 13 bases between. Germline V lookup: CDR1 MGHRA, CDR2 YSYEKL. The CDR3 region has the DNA TGCGCCAGCAGCCAAGGAGAAGGGTCTGGAAACATTCAGTACTTC. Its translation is CASSQGEGSGNIQYF.

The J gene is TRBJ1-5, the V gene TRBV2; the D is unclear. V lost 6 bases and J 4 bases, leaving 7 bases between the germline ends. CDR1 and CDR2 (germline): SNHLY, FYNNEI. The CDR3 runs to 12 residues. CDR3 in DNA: TGTGCCAGCAGGCCTGATAATCAGCCCCAGCATTTT. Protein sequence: CASRPDNQPQHF.

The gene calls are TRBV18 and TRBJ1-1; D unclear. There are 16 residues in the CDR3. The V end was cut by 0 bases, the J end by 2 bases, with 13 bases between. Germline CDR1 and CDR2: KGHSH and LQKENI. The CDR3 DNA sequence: TGTGCCAGCTCACCACCGAGCTCCATGGGTAACACTGAAGCTTTCTTT. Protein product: CASSPPSSMGNTEAFF.

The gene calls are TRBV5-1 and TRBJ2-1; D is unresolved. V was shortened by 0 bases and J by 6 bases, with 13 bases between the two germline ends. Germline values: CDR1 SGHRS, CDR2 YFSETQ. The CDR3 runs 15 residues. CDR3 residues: CASSLDGRLLNEQFF. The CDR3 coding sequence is TGCGCCAGCAGCTTGGACGGCAGATTACTCAATGAGCAGTTCTTC.

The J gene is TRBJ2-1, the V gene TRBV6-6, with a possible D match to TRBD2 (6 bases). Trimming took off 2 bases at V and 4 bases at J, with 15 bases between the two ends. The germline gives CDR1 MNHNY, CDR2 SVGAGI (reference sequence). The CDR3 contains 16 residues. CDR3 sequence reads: CASSYNRDSKYNEQFF. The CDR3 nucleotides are TGTGCCAGCAGTTACAACCGGGACTCTAAATACAATGAGCAGTTCTTC.